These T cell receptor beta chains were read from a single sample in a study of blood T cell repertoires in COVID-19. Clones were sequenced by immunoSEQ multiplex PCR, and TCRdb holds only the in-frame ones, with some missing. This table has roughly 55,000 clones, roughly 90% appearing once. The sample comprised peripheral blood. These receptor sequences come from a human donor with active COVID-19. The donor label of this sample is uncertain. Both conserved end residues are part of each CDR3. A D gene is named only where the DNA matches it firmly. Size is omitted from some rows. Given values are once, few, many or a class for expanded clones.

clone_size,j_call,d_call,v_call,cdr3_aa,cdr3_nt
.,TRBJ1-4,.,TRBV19,CASSPGGGRNEKLFF,TGTGCCAGTAGTCCCGGCGGGGGGCGTAATGAAAAACTGTTTTTT
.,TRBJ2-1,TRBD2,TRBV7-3,CASSLRAGGDEQFF,TGTGCCAGCAGCTTACGAGCGGGGGGCGATGAGCAGTTCTTC
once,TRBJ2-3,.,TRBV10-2,CASSADSLAQYF,TGCGCCAGCAGCGCGGACAGTCTAGCGCAGTATTTT
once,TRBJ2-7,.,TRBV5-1,CASSLGQGSGEQYF,TGCGCCAGCAGCTTGGGTCAGGGGTCCGGCGAGCAGTACTTC
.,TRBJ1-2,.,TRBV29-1,CSVDRGDGYTF,TGCAGCGTTGACAGGGGTGATGGCTACACCTTC
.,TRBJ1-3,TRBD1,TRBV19,CAAAQGVTSGNTIYF,TGTGCCGCGGCGCAGGGGGTCACCTCTGGAAACACCATATATTTT
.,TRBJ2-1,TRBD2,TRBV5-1,CASSLSLAGVNEQFF,TGCGCCAGCAGCTTGAGTCTAGCGGGAGTGAATGAGCAGTTCTTC
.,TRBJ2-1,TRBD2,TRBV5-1,CASSGSSGRNEQFF,TGCGCCAGCAGCGGCTCTAGCGGGAGGAATGAGCAGTTCTTC
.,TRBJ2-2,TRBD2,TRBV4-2,CASSQDSGGRTGELFF,TGTGCCAGCAGCCAAGATAGCGGGGGGCGCACCGGGGAGCTGTTTTTT
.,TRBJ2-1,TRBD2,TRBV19,CASSTSGTLGQFF,TGTGCCAGTAGTACTAGCGGAACTTTGGGGCAGTTCTTC
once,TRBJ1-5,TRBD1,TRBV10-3,CAIRWTGASNQPQHF,TGTGCCATCAGGTGGACAGGGGCTAGCAATCAGCCCCAGCATTTT
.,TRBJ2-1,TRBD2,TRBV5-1,CASSFNPSGFSYNEQFF,TGCGCCAGCAGCTTTAACCCTAGCGGGTTCTCCTACAATGAGCAGTTCTTC
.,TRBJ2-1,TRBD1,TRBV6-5,CASHRGMSYEQFF,TGTGCCAGCCACAGGGGGATGAGCTATGAGCAGTTCTTC
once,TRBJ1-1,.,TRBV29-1,CSLKGGDLVSEAFF,TGCAGCCTCAAGGGCGGGGATTTGGTGTCTGAAGCTTTCTTT
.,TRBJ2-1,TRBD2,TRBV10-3,CAFSRTSGTYNEQFF,TGTGCCTTCTCGAGGACTAGCGGGACCTACAATGAGCAGTTCTTC
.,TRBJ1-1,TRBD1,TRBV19,CASSTKTGGSAEAFF,TGTGCCAGTAGTACAAAGACAGGGGGCAGTGCTGAAGCTTTCTTT
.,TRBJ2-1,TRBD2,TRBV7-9,CASSLSVSGLAGLDNEQFF,TGTGCCAGCAGCCTCAGCGTTTCGGGACTAGCGGGACTCGACAATGAGCAGTTCTTC
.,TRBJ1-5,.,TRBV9,CASSKGERQPQHF,TGTGCCAGCAGCAAGGGGGAACGTCAGCCCCAGCATTTT
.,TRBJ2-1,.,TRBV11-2,CASSSLGVNEQFF,TGTGCCAGCAGCTCTTTAGGGGTCAATGAGCAGTTCTTC
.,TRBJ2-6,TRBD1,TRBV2,CATGQGFTGANVLTF,TGTGCAACGGGACAGGGGTTCACTGGGGCCAACGTCCTGACTTTC
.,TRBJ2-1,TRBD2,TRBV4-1,CASSQTGAGTSGSYNEQFF,TGCGCCAGCAGCCAAACAGGAGCCGGGACTAGCGGGAGTTACAATGAGCAGTTCTTC
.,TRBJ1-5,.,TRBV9,CASSVGSEFQPQHF,TGTGCCAGCAGCGTAGGTTCAGAATTTCAGCCCCAGCATTTT
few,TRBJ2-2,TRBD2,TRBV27,CASSLSASGRAFYTGELFF,TGTGCCAGCAGTTTATCTGCTAGCGGGAGGGCCTTCTACACCGGGGAGCTGTTTTTT
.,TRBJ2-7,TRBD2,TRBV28,CASSSAGRSYEQYF,TGTGCCAGCAGTTCGGCCGGGAGGTCCTACGAGCAGTACTTC
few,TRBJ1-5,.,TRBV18,CASSGEVNLSNQPQHF,TGTGCCAGCTCAGGGGAGGTTAACCTAAGCAATCAGCCCCAGCATTTT
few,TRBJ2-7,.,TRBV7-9,CASSLALESSYEQYF,TGTGCCAGCAGCTTAGCGCTAGAGAGCTCCTACGAGCAGTACTTC
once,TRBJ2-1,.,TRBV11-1,CASSPRSVNEQFF,TGTGCCAGCAGCCCACGCTCGGTAAATGAGCAGTTCTTC
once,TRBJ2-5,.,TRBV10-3,CATTQGMGETQYF,TGTGCCACCACCCAGGGTATGGGGGAGACCCAGTACTTC
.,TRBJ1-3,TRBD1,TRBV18,CASSPQTGKVGNTIYF,TGTGCCAGCTCACCGCAGACAGGGAAAGTTGGAAACACCATATATTTT
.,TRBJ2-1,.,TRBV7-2,CASSLGAGASEQFF,TGTGCCAGCAGCTTAGGGGCGGGTGCGAGTGAGCAGTTCTTC
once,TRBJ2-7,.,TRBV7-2,CASSYTGSEREQYF,TGTGCCAGCAGCTATACAGGGTCCGAGCGCGAGCAGTACTTC
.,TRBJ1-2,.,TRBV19,CASQAGMPRTYGYTF,TGTGCCAGCCAGGCGGGGATGCCCCGGACCTATGGCTACACCTTC
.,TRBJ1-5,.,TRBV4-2,CASSQERGGNQPQHF,TGTGCCAGCAGCCAAGAAAGGGGGGGGAATCAGCCCCAGCATTTT
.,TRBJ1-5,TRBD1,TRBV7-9,CASITGTGGRQPQHF,TGTGCCAGCATTACCGGGACAGGGGGCCGGCAGCCCCAGCATTTT
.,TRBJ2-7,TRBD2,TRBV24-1,CATSDPPSGRGFEQYF,TGTGCCACCAGTGACCCACCTAGCGGGAGAGGATTCGAGCAGTACTTC
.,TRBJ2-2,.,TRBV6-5,CASIRDTGELFF,TGTGCCAGCATCAGGGATACCGGGGAGCTGTTTTTT
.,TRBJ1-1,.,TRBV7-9,CASIPPGVGGTEAFF,TGTGCCAGCATCCCCCCTGGGGTGGGAGGCACTGAAGCTTTCTTT
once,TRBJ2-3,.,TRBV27,CASRSLLRTDTQYF,TGTGCCAGCCGTAGCTTACTCCGCACAGATACGCAGTATTTT
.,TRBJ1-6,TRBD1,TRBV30,CAWAGDSDSPLHF,TGTGCCTGGGCGGGGGACAGTGATTCACCCCTCCACTTT